These 27 T cell receptor beta chains originate from one sample sequenced in a study of blood T cell repertoires in COVID-19. Libraries were prepared by immunoSEQ multiplex PCR; TCRdb keeps only in-frame clonotypes and omits some of them. Counted here are some 210,000 clones, 80% to 90% occurring once; the ten biggest clones make up about a fifth. Sequenced sample: peripheral blood. These receptors all come from a human donor in a cohort sampled during active COVID-19.

In nucleotides, the CDR3 is TGTGCCAGCAGCCAGCAGACAGGGTACGAGCAGTACTTC. Protein sequence: CASSQQTGYEQYF. The chain couples TRBV3-1 (or the pseudogene TRBV3-2) to TRBJ2-7, with TRBD1 matching over 7 bases. Unmatched junction bases numbered 3, after V lost 3 bases and J lost 4 bases. CDR3 length equals 13 residues. Per germline, CDR1 LGHDT and CDR2 YNNKEL (reference sequence).

The chain links TRBV5-1 to TRBJ2-2, with 7 bases lining up with TRBD2. J was trimmed by 0 bases and V by 2 bases; bases with no gene match: 10. Germline CDR1 SGHRS, CDR2 YFSETQ. The CDR3 length is 18 residues. The CDR3: CASSFPSAGDPNTGELFF. The CDR3 nucleotides are TGCGCCAGCAGCTTCCCTTCGGCGGGGGACCCGAACACCGGGGAGCTGTTTTTT. The full variable domain, completed using reference TRBV5-1 and TRBJ2-2, is KAGVTQTPRYLIKTRGQQVTLSCSPISGHRSVSWYQQTPGQGLQFLFEYFSETQRNKGNFPGRFSGRQFSNSRSEMNVSTLELGDSALYLCASSFPSAGDPNTGELFFGEGSRLTVL.

The chain employs TRBV7-9 and TRBJ2-2; the match to TRBD1 covers 7 bases. The V and J ends lost 0 bases and 4 bases, in that order; junction bases with no gene match: 8. The CDR3 contains 17 residues. CDR1 SEHNR and CDR2 FQNEAQ come from the germline V gene (reference sequence). The CDR3 here is CASSLADRALLTGELFF. CDR3 nucleotide sequence: TGTGCCAGCAGCTTAGCCGACAGGGCCCTACTCACCGGGGAGCTGTTTTTT.

The chain combines TRBV24-1 with TRBJ1-2, with 12 bases aligning to TRBD1. Germline CDR1 KGHDR, CDR2 SFDVKD. J lost 5 bases, V lost 5 bases, and 14 bases had no gene match. The CDR3 extends over 18 amino acids. This CDR3 reads CATSGAGTGGEKFYGYTF. CDR3 bases: TGTGCCACCAGTGGTGCCGGGACAGGGGGCGAAAAATTTTATGGCTACACCTTC.

This sequence joins TRBV19 and TRBJ1-5, with D possibly matching TRBD1 (6 bases). From germline, CDR1 is LNHDA and CDR2 SQIVND (reference sequence). V gave up 5 bases and J gave up 5 bases, with 13 bases separating them. CDR3 length equals 14 residues. The CDR3 DNA reads as TGTGCCAGTAGTTCCTCGACAGGAGATCAGCCCCAGCATTTT. As protein: CASSSSTGDQPQHF. Full variable domain (missing parts from reference TRBV19 and TRBJ1-5): DGGITQSPKYLFRKEGQNVTLSCEQNLNHDAMYWYRQDPGQGLRLIYYSQIVNDFQKGDIAEGYSVSREKKESFPLTVTSAQKNPTAFYLCASSSSTGDQPQHFGDGTRLSIL.

This clone has a count of ten or more. This chain links TRBV5-1 with TRBJ1-4, with D perhaps matching TRBD1 (6 bases). This CDR3 comprises 18 residues. Deletions cut 3 bases from V and 0 bases from J, with 18 bases between. Germline CDR1 is SGHRS and CDR2 is YFSETQ. The CDR3 DNA reads as TGCGCCAGCAGCTACACAGGGCGAGGACCCGCAACTAATGAAAAACTGTTTTTT. Its translation is CASSYTGRGPATNEKLFF.

This chain uses TRBV5-1 with TRBJ2-7, with 7 bases identical to TRBD1. The V and J ends lost 4 bases and 4 bases, in that order; junction bases with no gene match: 8. Germline loops: CDR1 SGHRS, CDR2 YFSETQ. The CDR3 spans 14 residues. The CDR3 loop reads CASSPPGQQYEQYF. DNA for the CDR3: TGCGCCAGCAGCCCCCCGGGACAGCAGTACGAGCAGTACTTC. Full variable domain (rest looked up from reference TRBV5-1 and TRBJ2-7): KAGVTQTPRYLIKTRGQQVTLSCSPISGHRSVSWYQQTPGQGLQFLFEYFSETQRNKGNFPGRFSGRQFSNSRSEMNVSTLELGDSALYLCASSPPGQQYEQYFGPGTRLTVT.

This chain joins TRBV6-1 and TRBJ2-5, with D possibly matching TRBD2 (6 bases). The CDR3 is made up of 15 amino acids. Germline CDR1 and CDR2: MNHNS and SASEGT. Trimming left V 1 base short and J 2 bases short, with 11 bases between. In nucleotides, the CDR3 is TGTGCCAGCAGTGAAGTCCGGGCGGGGCAAGAGACCCAGTACTTC. Protein sequence: CASSEVRAGQETQYF.

This clone was found once. This rearrangement joins TRBV4-2 to TRBJ2-1; 8 bases fit TRBD2. The CDR3 spans 17 residues. Trimming at V came to 1 base and at J to 0 bases, leaving 5 bases not matched to a gene. Germline loops: CDR1 LGHNA, CDR2 YNFKEQ. DNA of the CDR3: TGTGCCAGCAGCCAAGTTCTAGCGGGTGGCTCCTACAATGAGCAGTTCTTC. Translation: CASSQVLAGGSYNEQFF.

This chain connects TRBV5-4 to TRBJ1-1, with TRBD1 as a possible D gene (6 bases). The germline V gene has CDR1 SGHNT and CDR2 YYREEE (reference sequence). This CDR3 region has 15 residues. The V end was cut by 2 bases, the J end by 3 bases, with 14 bases between. Written as DNA, the CDR3 is TGTGCCAGCAGCTTAGGGGGTGGGTGGTACACTGAAGCTTTCTTT. Protein: CASSLGGGWYTEAFF.

The gene calls are TRBV5-1 and TRBJ2-5; 11 nucleotides agree with TRBD2. V shed 4 bases and J 4 bases; nucleotides not matched to a gene: 6. The CDR3 extends over 15 amino acids. CDR1 and CDR2 from the germline V gene are SGHRS and YFSETQ. The CDR3 sequence: CASSQLAGEGETQYF. The CDR3 DNA is TGCGCCAGCAGCCAACTAGCGGGAGAGGGAGAGACCCAGTACTTC.

The chain is built from TRBV7-2 and TRBJ2-5, with a weak D call TRBD1 (6 bases). CDR1 is SGHTA, CDR2 FQGNSA, per germline. V gave up 5 bases and J gave up 9 bases, with 22 bases separating them. The CDR3 is 15 residues long. The CDR3 sequence is CASSLNGRQVRPQYF. CDR3 nucleotides: TGTGCCAGCAGCCTTAATGGGCGACAGGTCCGACCCCAGTACTTC.

The V gene is TRBV6-5, the J gene TRBJ1-3; 7 bases are shared with TRBD1. The CDR3 is 14 amino acids. The junction had 4 bases not matched to a gene; V was cut back by 7 bases and J by 1 base. CDR1 and CDR2 from the germline V gene are MNHEY and SVGAGI. The CDR3: CASTLQGSGNTIYF. The CDR3 DNA follows: TGTGCCAGCACCCTACAGGGGTCTGGAAACACCATATATTTT.

The rearrangement links TRBV7-8 to TRBJ2-3, with 7 bases aligning to TRBD1. Trimming took 6 bases from V and 6 from J; bases not matched to a gene: 6. CDR1 and CDR2 from the germline V gene are SGHVS and FQNEAQ. The length of the CDR3 is 13 residues. CDR3 in amino acids: CASRMTGRDTQYF. The CDR3 DNA sequence: TGTGCCAGCAGGATGACAGGGCGGGATACGCAGTATTTT.

The chain links TRBV12-3 or TRBV12-4 to TRBJ1-1; possible D gene TRBD1, 5 bases. The CDR3 consists of 12 residues. V shed 5 bases and J shed 8 bases, with 12 bases lying between them. CDR3 nucleotide sequence: TGTGCCAGCAGTCGGGCAGGGCGAGAAGCTTTCTTT. It specifies CASSRAGREAFF.

The J gene is TRBJ2-3, the V gene TRBV7-9, with 7 positions matching TRBD1. V was clipped by 1 base and J by 6 bases; unmatched bases: 1. The CDR3 has 13 amino acids. In germline, CDR1 is SEHNR, CDR2 FQNEAQ (reference sequence). CDR3 residues: CASSLGTGDTQYF. CDR3 in DNA: TGTGCCAGCAGCTTAGGGACAGGCGATACGCAGTATTTT.

Comments on this clone: This same CDR3 is encoded by further DNA sequences in the sample. The rearrangement links TRBV6-5 to TRBJ2-3; no clear D. Germline V gene sequence: CDR1 MNHEY, CDR2 SVGAGI. V lost 2 bases to trimming and J lost 2 bases, with 11 bases between them. The CDR3 consists of 15 residues. The CDR3 spells CASSYQGRLTDTQYF. The CDR3 coding sequence is TGTGCCAGCAGTTACCAAGGCAGACTCACAGATACGCAGTATTTT.

Concerning this clone: Other DNA sequences in this specimen translate into the identical CDR3. The chain employs TRBV11-2 and TRBJ1-2; unclear D gene. The CDR3 extends over 15 amino acids. CDR1 SGHAT and CDR2 FQNNGV come from the germline V gene. Trimming took off 4 bases at V and 0 bases at J, with 12 bases between the two ends. The CDR3 sequence: CASSSPRLANYGYTF. The CDR3 DNA is TGTGCCAGCAGCTCCCCGAGGTTAGCTAACTATGGCTACACCTTC. The full variable domain, completed using reference TRBV11-2 and TRBJ1-2, is EAGVAQSPRYKIIEKRQSVAFWCNPISGHATLYWYQQILGQGPKLLIQFQNNGVVDDSQLPKDRFSAERLKGVDSTLKIQPAKLEDSAVYLCASSSPRLANYGYTFGSGTRLTVV.

This sequence joins TRBV27 and TRBJ1-1, with TRBD1 identical over 11 bases. J lost 0 bases, V lost 3 bases, and 3 bases had no gene match. CDR1 is MNHEY, CDR2 SMNVEV, per germline (reference sequence). CDR3 length equals 16 residues. The CDR3 here is CASSFWTGGMNTEAFF. CDR3 DNA: TGTGCCAGCAGTTTCTGGACAGGGGGCATGAACACTGAAGCTTTCTTT.

Here the CDR3 reads CAWSVGGRDQPQHF. The CDR3 DNA sequence: TGTGCCTGGAGTGTCGGAGGGCGAGATCAGCCCCAGCATTTT. The rearrangement joins TRBV30 to TRBJ1-5; D call uncertain. CDR3 length equals 14 residues. V was pared by 0 bases and J by 5 bases, with 11 bases between. The V gene's germline CDR1 is GTSNPN and CDR2 SVGIG (reference sequence).

The chain joins TRBV18 to TRBJ1-6; D not resolved. The CDR3 is 14 residues long. CDR1 KGHSH and CDR2 LQKENI come from the germline V gene. V dropped 2 bases and J dropped 8 bases, with 10 bases sitting between them. CDR3 residues: CASSPAGNYSPLHF. DNA for the CDR3: TGTGCCAGCTCACCAGCAGGCAACTATTCACCCCTCCACTTT.

The chain combines TRBV30 with TRBJ1-1; D ambiguous. This CDR3 region has 13 residues. The V end lost 5 bases, the J end lost 1 base, and 11 bases lay between the germline ends. Looked up from germline, CDR1 is GTSNPN and CDR2 is SVGIG (reference sequence). CDR3 DNA: TGTGCCTGGTCGAGGCGGCCGAACACTGAAGCTTTCTTT. As protein: CAWSRRPNTEAFF.

The chain combines TRBV10-2 with TRBJ1-2, with 8 bases that match TRBD1. V lost 7 bases to trimming and J lost 0 bases; unmatched junction nucleotides: 10. The CDR3 runs to 16 residues. The germline gives CDR1 WSHSY, CDR2 SAAADI. This CDR3 reads CASTESPGGTNYGYTF. The CDR3 bases are TGCGCCAGCACCGAATCCCCAGGGGGCACTAACTATGGCTACACCTTC.

This chain joins TRBV4-1 and TRBJ2-3; TRBD2 matches 7 bases. The CDR3 extends over 18 amino acids. Trimming cost V 4 bases and J 2 bases; bases outside gene matches: 15. From germline, CDR1 is MGHRA and CDR2 YSYEKL. In nucleotides, the CDR3 is TGCGCCAGCAGCCCATACCTTAATCGACTAGCCGACACAGATACGCAGTATTTT. Encoded protein: CASSPYLNRLADTDTQYF.

The gene calls are TRBV28 and TRBJ2-1; 10 bases are shared with TRBD2. V lost 4 bases, J lost 0 bases, and 9 bases stayed unmatched. Germline lookup yields CDR1 MDHEN and CDR2 SYDVKM. This CDR3 comprises 18 residues. CDR3 DNA: TGTGCCAGCAGTTCGGTAGCGGGAGGACAAAGCTCCTACAATGAGCAGTTCTTC. Amino acids: CASSSVAGGQSSYNEQFF.

The chain carries TRBV18 and TRBJ1-6; TRBD1 matches at 10 bases. CDR3 length: 15 amino acids. The ends lost 3 bases at V and 6 bases at J; junction bases unmatched: 2. The V gene's germline CDR1 is KGHSH and CDR2 LQKENI. The CDR3 DNA reads TGTGCCAGCTCACCCGACAGGGGGCTTAATTCACCCCTCCACTTT. This encodes CASSPDRGLNSPLHF.

The chain recombines TRBV10-3 with TRBJ1-2; 7 bases fit TRBD1. The trim removed 10 bases at V and 13 bases at J, leaving 21 bases unmatched. Germline loops: CDR1 ENHRY, CDR2 SYGVKD. The CDR3 has 14 residues. In DNA form, the CDR3 reads TGTGCCACCTTTTCAACCCGAGCCCGGGACAGCTGCACCTTC. It yields the protein CATFSTRARDSCTF.